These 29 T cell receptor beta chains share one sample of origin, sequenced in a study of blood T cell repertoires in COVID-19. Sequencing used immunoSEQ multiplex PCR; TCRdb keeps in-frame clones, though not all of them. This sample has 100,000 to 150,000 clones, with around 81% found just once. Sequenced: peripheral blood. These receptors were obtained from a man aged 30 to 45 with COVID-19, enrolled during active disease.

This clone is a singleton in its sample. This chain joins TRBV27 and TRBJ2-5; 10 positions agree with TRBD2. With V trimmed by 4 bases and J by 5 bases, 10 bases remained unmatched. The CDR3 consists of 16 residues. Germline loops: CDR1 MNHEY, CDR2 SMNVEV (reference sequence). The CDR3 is CASSSIEGLAVETQYF. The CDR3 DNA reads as TGTGCCAGCAGTTCAATAGAAGGACTAGCGGTGGAGACCCAGTACTTC.

CDR3 DNA sequence: TGTGCCAGCAGCCCCCCTCCCGGTAACACTGAAGCTTTCTTT. Translating gives CASSPPPGNTEAFF. The chain joins TRBV5-4 to TRBJ1-1, with D uncertain. The CDR3 extends over 14 amino acids. The germline V and J ends were trimmed by 4 bases and 2 bases, with 12 bases remaining between them. The V gene's germline CDR1 is SGHNT and CDR2 YYREEE (reference sequence).

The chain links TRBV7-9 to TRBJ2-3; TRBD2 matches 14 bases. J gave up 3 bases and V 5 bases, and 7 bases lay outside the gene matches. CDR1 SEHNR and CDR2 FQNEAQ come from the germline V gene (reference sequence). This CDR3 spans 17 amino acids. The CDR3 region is CASSPRTSGGPTDTQYF. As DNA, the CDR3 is TGTGCCAGCAGCCCCCGGACTAGCGGGGGGCCAACAGATACGCAGTATTTT.

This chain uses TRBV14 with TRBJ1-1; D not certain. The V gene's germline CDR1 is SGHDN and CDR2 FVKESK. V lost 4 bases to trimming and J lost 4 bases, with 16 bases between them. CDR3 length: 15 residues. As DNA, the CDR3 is TGTGCCAGCAGCCTCCTCGGGGAGGGTCCCACTGAAGCTTTCTTT. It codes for CASSLLGEGPTEAFF.

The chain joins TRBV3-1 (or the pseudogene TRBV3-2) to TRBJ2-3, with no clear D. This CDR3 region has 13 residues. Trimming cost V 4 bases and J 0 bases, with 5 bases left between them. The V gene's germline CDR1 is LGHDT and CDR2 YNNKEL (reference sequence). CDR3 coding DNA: TGTGCCAGCAGCCTTCGGAGCACAGATACGCAGTATTTT. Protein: CASSLRSTDTQYF.

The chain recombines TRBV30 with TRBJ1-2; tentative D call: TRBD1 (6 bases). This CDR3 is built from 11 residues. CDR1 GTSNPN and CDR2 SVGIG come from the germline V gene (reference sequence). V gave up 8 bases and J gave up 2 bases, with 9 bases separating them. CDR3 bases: TGTGCCGGGGACATAAACTATGGCTACACCTTC. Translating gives CAGDINYGYTF.

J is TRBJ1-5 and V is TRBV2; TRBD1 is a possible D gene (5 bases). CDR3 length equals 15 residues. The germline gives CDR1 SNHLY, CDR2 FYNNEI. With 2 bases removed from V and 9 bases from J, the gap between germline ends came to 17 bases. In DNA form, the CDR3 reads TGTGCCAGCAGTGAAAGGGAGGGGATGACGGTGCCCCAGCATTTT. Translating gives CASSEREGMTVPQHF.

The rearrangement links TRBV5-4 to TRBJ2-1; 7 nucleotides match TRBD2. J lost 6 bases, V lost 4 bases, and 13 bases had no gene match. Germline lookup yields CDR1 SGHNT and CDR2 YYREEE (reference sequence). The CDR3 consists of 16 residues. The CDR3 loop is CASSLGGSRTSNEQFF. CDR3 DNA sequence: TGTGCCAGCAGCCTGGGAGGTTCAAGGACTAGCAATGAGCAGTTCTTC. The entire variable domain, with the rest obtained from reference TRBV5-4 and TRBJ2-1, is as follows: ETGVTQSPTHLIKTRGQQVTLRCSSQSGHNTVSWYQQALGQGPQFIFQYYREEENGRGNFPPRFSGLQFPNYSSELNVNALELDDSALYLCASSLGGSRTSNEQFFGPGTRLTVL.

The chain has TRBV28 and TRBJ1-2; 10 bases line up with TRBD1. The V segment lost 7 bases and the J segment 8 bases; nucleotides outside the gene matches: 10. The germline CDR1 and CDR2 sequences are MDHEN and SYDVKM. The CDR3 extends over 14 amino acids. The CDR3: CASKDLGTGVGYTF. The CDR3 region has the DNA TGTGCCAGCAAGGACCTCGGGACAGGGGTAGGCTACACCTTC.

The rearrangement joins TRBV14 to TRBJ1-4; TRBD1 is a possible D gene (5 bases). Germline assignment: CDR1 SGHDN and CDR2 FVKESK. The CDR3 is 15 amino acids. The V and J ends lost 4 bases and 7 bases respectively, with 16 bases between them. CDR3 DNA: TGTGCCAGCAGCCGTAGGGGCGTAGAGATTGAAAAACTGTTTTTT. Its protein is CASSRRGVEIEKLFF.

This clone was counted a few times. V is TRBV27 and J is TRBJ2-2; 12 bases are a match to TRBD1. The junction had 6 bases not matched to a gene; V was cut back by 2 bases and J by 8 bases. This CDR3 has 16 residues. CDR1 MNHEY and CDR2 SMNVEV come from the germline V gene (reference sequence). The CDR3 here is CASSLGTGGTNGELFF. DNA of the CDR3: TGTGCCAGCAGTTTAGGGACAGGGGGCACGAATGGGGAGCTGTTTTTT.

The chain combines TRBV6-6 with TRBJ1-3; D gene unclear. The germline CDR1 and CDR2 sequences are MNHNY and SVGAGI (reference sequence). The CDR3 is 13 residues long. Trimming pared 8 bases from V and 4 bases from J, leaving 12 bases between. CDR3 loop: CASLRSTGNTIYF. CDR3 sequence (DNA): TGTGCCAGCCTCCGCTCTACCGGAAACACCATATATTTT.

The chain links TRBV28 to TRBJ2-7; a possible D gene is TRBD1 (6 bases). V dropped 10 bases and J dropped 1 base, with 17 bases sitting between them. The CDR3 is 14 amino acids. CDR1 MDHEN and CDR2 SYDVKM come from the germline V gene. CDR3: CATGSTGESYEQYF. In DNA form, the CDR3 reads TGTGCCACCGGCTCGACAGGTGAATCCTACGAGCAGTACTTC.

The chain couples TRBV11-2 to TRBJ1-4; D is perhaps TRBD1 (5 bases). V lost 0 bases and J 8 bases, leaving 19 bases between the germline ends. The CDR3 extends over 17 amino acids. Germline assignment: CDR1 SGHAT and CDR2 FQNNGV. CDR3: CASSLEFSAGLQEKLFF. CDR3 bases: TGTGCCAGCAGCTTAGAATTTTCGGCAGGGCTACAGGAAAAACTGTTTTTT.

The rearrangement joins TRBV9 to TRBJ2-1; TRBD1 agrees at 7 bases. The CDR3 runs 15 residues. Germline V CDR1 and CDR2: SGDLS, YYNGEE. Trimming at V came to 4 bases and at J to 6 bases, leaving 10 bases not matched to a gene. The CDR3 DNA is TGTGCCAGCAGCCCCCGACAGGGTAGGGGCAATGAGCAGTTCTTC. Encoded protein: CASSPRQGRGNEQFF.

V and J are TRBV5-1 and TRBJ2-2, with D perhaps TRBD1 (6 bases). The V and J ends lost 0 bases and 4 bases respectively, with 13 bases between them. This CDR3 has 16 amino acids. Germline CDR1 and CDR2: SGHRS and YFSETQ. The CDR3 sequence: CASSLGLRGGTGELFF. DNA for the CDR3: TGCGCCAGCAGCTTGGGTTTGAGAGGGGGCACCGGGGAGCTGTTTTTT.

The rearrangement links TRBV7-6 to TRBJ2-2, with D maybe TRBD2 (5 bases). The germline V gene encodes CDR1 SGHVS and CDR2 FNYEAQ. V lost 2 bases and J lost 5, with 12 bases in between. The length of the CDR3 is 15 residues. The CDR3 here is CASSLWSEATGELFF. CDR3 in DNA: TGTGCCAGCAGCTTATGGTCGGAGGCGACCGGGGAGCTGTTTTTT.

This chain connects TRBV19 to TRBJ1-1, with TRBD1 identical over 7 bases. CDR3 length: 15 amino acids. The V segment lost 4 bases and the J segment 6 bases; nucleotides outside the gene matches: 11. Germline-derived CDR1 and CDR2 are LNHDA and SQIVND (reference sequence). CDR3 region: CASSTTGVAGAEAFF. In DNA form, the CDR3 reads TGTGCCAGTAGTACAACAGGGGTGGCGGGCGCTGAAGCTTTCTTT.

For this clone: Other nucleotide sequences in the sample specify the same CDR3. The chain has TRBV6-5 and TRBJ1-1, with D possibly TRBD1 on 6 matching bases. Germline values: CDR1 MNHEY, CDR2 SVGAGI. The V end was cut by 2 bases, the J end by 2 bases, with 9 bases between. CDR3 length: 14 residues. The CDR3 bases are TGTGCCAGCAGTTACGGGGGCAGTAACACTGAAGCTTTCTTT. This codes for CASSYGGSNTEAFF.

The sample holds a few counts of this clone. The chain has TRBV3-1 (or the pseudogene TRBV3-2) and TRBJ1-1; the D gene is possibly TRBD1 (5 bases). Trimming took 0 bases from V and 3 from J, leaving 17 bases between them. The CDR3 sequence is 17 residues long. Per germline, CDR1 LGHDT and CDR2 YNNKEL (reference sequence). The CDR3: CASSQDLTGVTYTEAFF. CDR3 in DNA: TGTGCCAGCAGCCAAGATTTGACGGGGGTAACCTACACTGAAGCTTTCTTT.

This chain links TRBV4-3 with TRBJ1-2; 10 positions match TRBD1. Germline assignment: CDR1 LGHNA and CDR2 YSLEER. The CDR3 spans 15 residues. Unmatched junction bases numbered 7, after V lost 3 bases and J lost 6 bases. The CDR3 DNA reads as TGCGCCAGCAGCCAGGACCGGGACAGGGGTGATGGCTACACCTTC. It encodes CASSQDRDRGDGYTF.

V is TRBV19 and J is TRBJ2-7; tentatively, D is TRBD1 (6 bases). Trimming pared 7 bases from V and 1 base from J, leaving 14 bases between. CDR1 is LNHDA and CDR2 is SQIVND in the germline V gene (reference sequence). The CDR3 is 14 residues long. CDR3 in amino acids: CASTLHTGSYEQYF. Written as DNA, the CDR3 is TGTGCCAGTACGCTGCATACAGGGTCCTACGAGCAGTACTTC.

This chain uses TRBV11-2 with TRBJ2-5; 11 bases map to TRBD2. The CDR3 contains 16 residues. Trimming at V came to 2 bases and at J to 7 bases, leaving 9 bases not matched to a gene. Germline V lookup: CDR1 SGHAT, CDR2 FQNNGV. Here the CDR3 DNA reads TGTGCCAGCAGCTTAACTAGCGGGGGTTCGCTGGGGACCCAGTACTTC. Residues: CASSLTSGGSLGTQYF.

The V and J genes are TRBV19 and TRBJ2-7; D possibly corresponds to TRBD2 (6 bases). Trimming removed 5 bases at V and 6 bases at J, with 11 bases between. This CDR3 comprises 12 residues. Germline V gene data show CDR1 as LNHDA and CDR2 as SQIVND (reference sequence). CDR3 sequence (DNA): TGTGCCAGTAGTCCACAGGAGGGCGAGCAGTACTTC. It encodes CASSPQEGEQYF.

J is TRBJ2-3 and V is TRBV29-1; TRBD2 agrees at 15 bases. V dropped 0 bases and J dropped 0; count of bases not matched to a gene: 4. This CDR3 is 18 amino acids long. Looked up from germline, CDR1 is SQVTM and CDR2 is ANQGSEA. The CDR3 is CSVEDGLAGGPSTDTQYF. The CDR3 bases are TGCAGCGTTGAAGATGGACTAGCGGGGGGGCCCAGCACAGATACGCAGTATTTT.

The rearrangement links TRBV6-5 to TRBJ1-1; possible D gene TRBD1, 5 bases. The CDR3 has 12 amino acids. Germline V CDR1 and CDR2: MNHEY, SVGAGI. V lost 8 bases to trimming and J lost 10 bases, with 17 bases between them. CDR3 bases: TGTGCCAGCTCAAGGGCCCCGGGGGTAGCTTTCTTT. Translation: CASSRAPGVAFF.

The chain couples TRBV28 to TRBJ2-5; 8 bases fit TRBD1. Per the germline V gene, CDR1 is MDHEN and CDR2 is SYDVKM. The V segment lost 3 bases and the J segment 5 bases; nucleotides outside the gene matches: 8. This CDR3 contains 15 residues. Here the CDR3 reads CASSFSGGPGETQYF. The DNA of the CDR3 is TGTGCCAGCAGTTTCTCAGGGGGCCCCGGGGAGACCCAGTACTTC.

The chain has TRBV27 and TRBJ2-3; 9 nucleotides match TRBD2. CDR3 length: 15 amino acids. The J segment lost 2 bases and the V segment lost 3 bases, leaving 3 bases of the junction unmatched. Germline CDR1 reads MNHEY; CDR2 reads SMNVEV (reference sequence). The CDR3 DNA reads TGTGCCAGCAGTTTGACTAGCGGATTCACAGATACGCAGTATTTT. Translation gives CASSLTSGFTDTQYF.

The CDR3 loop reads CASVAGGFTDTQYF. CDR3 nucleotides: TGTGCCAGCGTAGCGGGGGGGTTCACAGATACGCAGTATTTT. This chain uses TRBV7-9 with TRBJ2-3; 11 nucleotides line up with TRBD2. Trimming removed 8 bases from V and 2 bases from J; junction bases left unmatched: 3. Germline lookup yields CDR1 SEHNR and CDR2 FQNEAQ (reference sequence). CDR3 length equals 14 residues.